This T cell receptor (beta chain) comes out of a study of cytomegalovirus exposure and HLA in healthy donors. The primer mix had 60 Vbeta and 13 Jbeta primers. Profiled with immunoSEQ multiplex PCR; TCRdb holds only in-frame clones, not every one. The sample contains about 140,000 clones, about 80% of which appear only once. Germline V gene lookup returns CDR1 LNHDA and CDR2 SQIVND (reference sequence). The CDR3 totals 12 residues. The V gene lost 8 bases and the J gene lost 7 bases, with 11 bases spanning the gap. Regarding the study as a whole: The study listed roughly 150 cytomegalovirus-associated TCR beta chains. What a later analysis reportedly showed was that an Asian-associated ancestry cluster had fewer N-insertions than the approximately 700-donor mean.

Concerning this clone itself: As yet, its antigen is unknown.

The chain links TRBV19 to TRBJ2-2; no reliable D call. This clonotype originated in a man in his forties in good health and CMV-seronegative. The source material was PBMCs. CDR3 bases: TGTGCCAGTCTTCGCGAAATCGGGGAGCTGTTTTTT. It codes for CASLREIGELFF.